The source of this TCR beta chain is a study of post-analysis software for immune sequencing data. Study-level background: Courses of disease covered relapsing-remitting, secondary progressive and progressive-relapsing multiple sclerosis.

Incorporated into the TCR beta cDNA libraries were unique molecular identifiers, which served to reduce PCR and sequencing biases. A single record per CDR3 protein comes from TCRdb applying MiXCR to the PCR reads. In the table there are about 400,000 distinct CDR3 sequences, approximately 38% of which are singletons. Input material: blood. The TCR was taken from a girl aged 10 to 17 with multiple sclerosis.

CDR3 sequence: CASSPIGYEQYF. CDR3 in DNA: TGTGCCAGCAGCCCCATTGGCTACGAGCAGTACTTC. The rearrangement uses TRBV7-2 and TRBJ2-7; D is undetermined. Germline CDR1 SGHTA, CDR2 FQGNSA. The CDR3 has 12 residues. V lost 5 bases, J lost 3 bases, and 8 bases lay in between.